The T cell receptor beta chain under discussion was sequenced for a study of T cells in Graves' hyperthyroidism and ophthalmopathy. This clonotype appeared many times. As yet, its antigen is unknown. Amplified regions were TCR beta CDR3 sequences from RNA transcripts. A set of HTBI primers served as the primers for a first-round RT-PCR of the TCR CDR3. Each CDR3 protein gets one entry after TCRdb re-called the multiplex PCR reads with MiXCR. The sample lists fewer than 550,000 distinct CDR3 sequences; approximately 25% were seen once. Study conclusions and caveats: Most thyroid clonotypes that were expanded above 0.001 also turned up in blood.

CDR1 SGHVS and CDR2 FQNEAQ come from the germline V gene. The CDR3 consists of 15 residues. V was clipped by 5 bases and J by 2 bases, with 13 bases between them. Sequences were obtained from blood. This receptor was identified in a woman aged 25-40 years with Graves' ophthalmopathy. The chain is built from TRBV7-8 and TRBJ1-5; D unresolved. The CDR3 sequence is CASSPGRLGNQPQHF. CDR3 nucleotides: TGTGCCAGCAGCCCCGGGCGTTTGGGCAATCAGCCCCAGCATTTT.